This T cell receptor beta chain was profiled in a study of shared clonotypes between healthy human individuals. At the level of the study: With ages of 18 to 49, the donors were two women and a few men. Researchers assigned three CD4 naive, three CD4 memory, two CD8 naive and one CD8 memory plate to each donor.

Naive-designated CD8 cells lacked CD45RO, were positively enriched for CCR7, and omitted terminally differentiated effector memory CD45RA+ cells. Clones were read by immunoSEQ multiplex PCR, and TCRdb kept only the in-frame ones, dropping some. Of around 2,100,000 clones listed, about 94% were seen once; the top ten hold 1% to 1.5%. This TCR derives from a man between 18 and 35 years old in good health. The sample taken for sequencing was naive CD8+ T cells sorted from blood.

The CDR3 nucleotides read TGTGCCAGCAGCCCCCAGGTGGGGGGTTGGCCAGAGACCCAGTACTTC. Protein sequence: CASSPQVGGWPETQYF. The chain joins TRBV7-9 to TRBJ2-5; possible D gene TRBD2, 6 bases. Trimming cost V 5 bases and J 4 bases, with 20 bases left between them. The CDR3 has 16 residues. Germline lookup yields CDR1 SEHNR and CDR2 FQNEAQ (reference sequence).